This TCR beta chain was found in a study of blood T cell repertoires in COVID-19. Trimming cost V 3 bases and J 1 base, with 8 bases left between them. This CDR3 comprises 14 residues. Germline lookup yields CDR1 LNHDA and CDR2 SQIVND (reference sequence). Seattle researchers signed up patients amid active infection and tracked them longitudinally. Per the original methods: The authors estimated nucleated cell counts from reference gene primer amplification. Sequencing was performed with immunoSEQ multiplex PCR; in TCRdb, only in-frame clones are kept and a portion is missing. V, J and clone size are taken as reported in that table, and D and trimming were inferred from the DNA itself. Of roughly 160,000 clones in the sample, around 90% were seen once.

Sequencing input: peripheral blood. V usage is TRBV19 and J usage is TRBJ2-3; D may be TRBD1 (5 bases). The receptor comes from a man aged 18 to 29 with COVID-19, enrolled during active disease. CDR3 coding DNA: TGTGCCAGTAGTATCGCGACAGGCACAGATACGCAGTATTTT. Its translation is CASSIATGTDTQYF.